A single TCR beta chain is shown here with its context. The antigen is unknown. Germline values: CDR1 SGHTS, CDR2 YDEGEE. V was pared by 4 bases and J by 0 bases, with 13 bases between. CDR3 length: 15 amino acids. The data are from a study of T cell responses to AZD1222 COVID-19 vaccine. The wider study: Analysis merged second doses at about 4 or about 12 weeks. General observations from the study: Of spike-specific TCRs, nearly half reportedly target regions left unmutated in variants. Repertoires were obtained solely post-peak T cell response. Spike-specific TCRs gained breadth and depth after people received two AZD1222 doses.

Some clones are missing from TCRdb's copy, which holds only in-frame ones; the method was immunoSEQ multiplex PCR. The sample has 150,000 or so clones; roughly nine tenths are singletons. Sequenced material: peripheral blood, taken on day 0 of AZD1222 vaccination. V gene TRBV5-8 combines with J gene TRBJ1-2; the D gene is possibly TRBD1 (5 bases). This receptor was identified in an adult in good health. This CDR3 is CASSAAGFANYGYTF. The CDR3 DNA follows: TGTGCCAGCAGCGCAGCAGGGTTCGCTAACTATGGCTACACCTTC. The entire variable domain, with the rest obtained from reference TRBV5-8 and TRBJ1-2, is as follows: EAGVTQSPTHLIKTRGQQATLRCSPISGHTSVYWYQQALGLGLQFLLWYDEGEERNRGNFPPRFSGRQFPNYSSELNVNALELEDSALYLCASSAAGFANYGYTFGSGTRLTVV.